This T cell receptor beta chain was sequenced in a study of CD8+CD57+ T cells in acquired aplastic anemia. This clonotype was observed a single time. No antigen is known for it. A read error is likely, as this CDR3 ends without the conserved phenylalanine or tryptophan. Because the CDR3's place on the DNA is in doubt, the DNA is left out and the CDR3 is given as listed by TCRdb. It was genomic DNA that served as the template for profiling TCR beta VDJ and CDR3. TCRdb fed the reads into MiXCR, producing one record per CDR3 protein. The data hold hundreds of thousands of distinct CDR3 sequences, with about 70% observed a single time. Study-level points and caveats: Patients and controls shared 25 to 35 CD8+ CDR3 sequences, highly expressed in patients. Significant differences in CD8+ Simpson's diversity were not observed between patients and controls.

This clonotype was sampled from a human donor in good health, serving as a control. Source material: sorted CD4+, CD8+, or CD8+CD57+ T cells (not recorded which) from PBMCs.

The chain's CDR3 is CASSNRGNASEQYFDL. The rearrangement uses TRBV2 and TRBJ2-5; the D segment call TRBD1 is taken from the table without a DNA check. The CDR3 extends over 16 residues, inclusive of both ends. Per germline, CDR1 SNHLY and CDR2 FYNNEI.